This TCR beta chain was recorded in a study of blood T cell repertoires in COVID-19. Study-wide context: In each case, the material was cDNA or gDNA derived from T cells, B-cell-depleted T cells, or PBMCs.

Germline V gives CDR1 LGHDT, CDR2 YNNKEL (reference sequence). This CDR3 is built from 14 residues. The V end lost 3 bases, the J end lost 7 bases, and 12 bases lay between the germline ends. Repertoires were generated with immunoSEQ multiplex PCR, while TCRdb's copy carries only in-frame clones and drops some. The repertoire holds roughly 500,000 clones, with less than 90% as singletons. The sequenced sample consisted of PBMCs or T cells enriched from blood (not recorded which). This sequence was found in a woman aged 55-69 years who had recovered from COVID-19. The chain carries TRBV3-1 (or the pseudogene TRBV3-2) and TRBJ1-4; a possible D gene is TRBD1 (5 bases). The CDR3 DNA follows: TGTGCCAGCAGCCAGACAGTGCTGAGTGAAAAACTGTTTTTT. This codes for CASSQTVLSEKLFF.